These 29 T cell receptor beta chains originate from one sample sequenced in a study of vaccination and CD4 T cells after COVID-19. Described treatment: roughly 11-day PBMC culture with coronavirus spike peptide pools or control peptides (ViraFEST assay). An Oncomine TCR Beta short-read assay was used to sequence the DNA from cultured CD4+ T cells. TCRdb itself ran the PCR reads through MiXCR, one entry per CDR3 protein. The data hold approximately 12,000 distinct CDR3 sequences, with around 49% observed a single time. No antigen is known for these receptors. Sequenced: CD4+ T cells from blood, cultured in vitro. These receptors were obtained from a human donor who had recovered from COVID-19.

J is TRBJ1-5 and V is TRBV4-1, with 10 nucleotides matching TRBD1. CDR1 is MGHRA and CDR2 is YSYEKL in the germline V gene. The CDR3 has 13 residues. J was trimmed by 4 bases and V by 8 bases; bases with no gene match: 2. The CDR3 DNA is TGCGCCAGCGGGGGACAGGGGAATCAGCCCCAGCATTTT. Translation gives CASGGQGNQPQHF.

V usage is TRBV6-1 and J usage is TRBJ2-3; possibly TRBD1 or TRBD2 for D (5 bases each). The V end was cut by 5 bases, the J end by 0 bases, with 18 bases between. Per germline, CDR1 MNHNS and CDR2 SASEGT. CDR3 length: 17 amino acids. CDR3 residues: CASSRGPSALSTDTQYF. CDR3 in DNA: TGTGCCAGCAGTAGGGGACCCTCGGCACTGAGCACAGATACGCAGTATTTT.

The V call is TRBV28, the J call TRBJ2-3, with 13 bases matching TRBD2. V lost 6 bases and J lost 9; bases outside the gene matches: 9. CDR3 length: 15 residues. Germline V gene sequence: CDR1 MDHEN, CDR2 SYDVKM. For the CDR3, the DNA is TGTGCCAGCAGCAGGACTAGCGGGAGTGGATCAACGCAGTATTTT. It codes for CASSRTSGSGSTQYF.

The chain couples TRBV7-2 to TRBJ2-3; tentative D call: TRBD1 (6 bases). The CDR3 totals 15 residues. V lost 5 bases to trimming and J lost 4 bases, with 16 bases between them. The germline V gene has CDR1 SGHTA and CDR2 FQGNSA. The CDR3 DNA reads TGTGCCAGCAGCCGCCAAACAGGGAATCCAGATACGCAGTATTTT. It is translated as CASSRQTGNPDTQYF.

This sequence joins TRBV10-3 and TRBJ1-1; D not resolved. V was pared by 2 bases and J by 2 bases, with 6 bases between. The CDR3 has 13 amino acids. Germline CDR1 reads ENHRY; CDR2 reads SYGVKD. The CDR3 bases are TGTGCCATCAGTGAGAGGGATAACACTGAAGCTTTCTTT. Residues: CAISERDNTEAFF.

This clonotype appeared a few times. J is TRBJ1-2 and V is TRBV11-2, with 7 bases that match TRBD1. The CDR3 contains 14 residues. Per germline, CDR1 SGHAT and CDR2 FQNNGV. Trimming cost V 6 bases and J 4 bases; bases outside gene matches: 8. The DNA of the CDR3 is TGTGCCAGCAGGGGATTGACAGGGTTCTATGGCTACACCTTC. It yields the protein CASRGLTGFYGYTF. The full variable domain, its missing parts supplied by reference TRBV11-2 and TRBJ1-2, is EAGVAQSPRYKIIEKRQSVAFWCNPISGHATLYWYQQILGQGPKLLIQFQNNGVVDDSQLPKDRFSAERLKGVDSTLKIQPAKLEDSAVYLCASRGLTGFYGYTFGSGTRLTVV.

The chain joins TRBV19 to TRBJ2-2; 7 positions match TRBD1. Germline V gives CDR1 LNHDA, CDR2 SQIVND (reference sequence). The length of the CDR3 is 15 residues. Trimming at V came to 9 bases and at J to 7 bases, leaving 14 bases not matched to a gene. CDR3 DNA sequence: TGTGCCAGCCATCATTCCGGGACAGAAGACGGGGAGCTGTTTTTT. Translated, it gives CASHHSGTEDGELFF.

V is TRBV5-1 and J is TRBJ2-1, with D perhaps TRBD1 (6 bases). Germline V gene data show CDR1 as SGHRS and CDR2 as YFSETQ. CDR3 length equals 13 residues. Trimming cost V 4 bases and J 9 bases, with 14 bases left between them. Here the CDR3 DNA reads TGCGCCAGCAGCCTAGCTAACAGGGTTGAGCAGTTCTTC. It encodes CASSLANRVEQFF. The variable domain in full, with the rest retrieved from reference TRBV5-1 and TRBJ2-1, is KAGVTQTPRYLIKTRGQQVTLSCSPISGHRSVSWYQQTPGQGLQFLFEYFSETQRNKGNFPGRFSGRQFSNSRSEMNVSTLELGDSALYLCASSLANRVEQFFGPGTRLTVL.

Here the CDR3 reads CSVAENSYNEQFF. In DNA, the CDR3 is TGCAGTGTAGCGGAGAACTCCTACAATGAGCAGTTCTTC. The genes are TRBV20-1 and TRBJ2-1; D is possibly TRBD2 (6 bases). This CDR3 has 13 amino acids. Germline CDR1 DFQATT, CDR2 SNEGSKA (reference sequence). Trimming pared 7 bases from V and 0 bases from J, leaving 10 bases between.

This clonotype has just a few counts. The chain couples TRBV10-3 to TRBJ1-5; D is perhaps TRBD1 (5 bases). The CDR3 has 13 amino acids. Trimming took 10 bases from V and 3 from J, leaving 13 bases between them. The germline gives CDR1 ENHRY, CDR2 SYGVKD. DNA of the CDR3: TGTGCCAGTACCCGGGGCCTCAATCAGCCCCAGCATTTT. Translated, it gives CASTRGLNQPQHF.

This rearrangement joins TRBV20-1 to TRBJ2-7; TRBD1 matches at 7 bases. This CDR3 comprises 16 residues. Unmatched junction bases numbered 11, after V lost 3 bases and J lost 0 bases. Germline V lookup: CDR1 DFQATT, CDR2 SNEGSKA (reference sequence). The CDR3 loop reads CSASGGQQTFSYEQYF. Here the CDR3 DNA reads TGCAGTGCTAGTGGGGGACAGCAGACCTTCTCCTACGAGCAGTACTTC.

Regarding this clonotype: Its ends do not fully match the called genes, so a read error is possible. CDR3 in amino acids: CASGLSNQGIYEQYF. CDR3 sequence (DNA): TGTGCCAGCGGTTTATCAAACCAGGGGATCTACGAGCAGTACTTC. The chain carries TRBV27 and TRBJ2-7; a weak D match, TRBD1 (6 bases). Germline CDR1 is MNHEY and CDR2 is SMNVEV (reference sequence). This CDR3 region has 15 residues.

This clonotype was counted only a few times. This chain uses TRBV6-4 with TRBJ2-3; possibly TRBD1 for D (5 bases). V gave up 2 bases and J gave up 2 bases, with 8 bases separating them. The germline CDR1 and CDR2 sequences are MRHNA and SNTAGT. The CDR3 is made up of 14 amino acids. CDR3 protein: CASSDRGTTDTQYF. The CDR3 coding sequence is TGTGCCAGCAGTGACAGGGGAACCACAGATACGCAGTATTTT.

The rearrangement joins TRBV6-5 to TRBJ2-7; perhaps D is TRBD1 or TRBD2 (5 bases each). The CDR3 runs to 16 residues. With 4 bases removed from V and 2 bases from J, the gap between germline ends came to 18 bases. The V gene's germline CDR1 is MNHEY and CDR2 SVGAGI. The CDR3: CASSSSSGTSTYEQYF. As DNA, the CDR3 is TGTGCCAGCAGTTCCTCCTCCGGGACCTCTACCTACGAGCAGTACTTC.

The rearrangement uses TRBV10-3 and TRBJ2-7; TRBD2 aligns across 11 bases. Germline-derived CDR1 and CDR2 are ENHRY and SYGVKD. The CDR3 extends over 17 amino acids. V was clipped by 6 bases and J by 0 bases; unmatched bases: 10. CDR3 protein: CAISGGLADESSYEQYF. CDR3 sequence (DNA): TGTGCCATCAGCGGGGGACTAGCGGATGAGAGCTCCTACGAGCAGTACTTC.

This clonotype was counted once. The chain recombines TRBV28 with TRBJ1-2; 7 bases fit TRBD1. The CDR3 spans 13 residues. After removal of 4 bases from V and 2 bases from J, the junction contained 1 base not matched to a gene. Germline CDR1 reads MDHEN; CDR2 reads SYDVKM. CDR3 region: CASSSGQNYGYTF. In DNA, the CDR3 is TGTGCCAGCAGTTCGGGACAGAACTATGGCTACACCTTC.

The table lists this clonotype with a few counts. The J gene is TRBJ1-3, the V gene TRBV2, with D possibly TRBD1 on 6 matching bases. The CDR3 runs to 15 residues. V was shortened by 2 bases and J by 0 bases, with 8 bases between the two germline ends. Germline loops: CDR1 SNHLY, CDR2 FYNNEI. The CDR3 loop is CASSELDSSGNTIYF. CDR3 sequence (DNA): TGTGCCAGCAGTGAACTGGACAGCTCTGGAAACACCATATATTTT.

J is TRBJ2-1 and V is TRBV20-1; 10 bases agree with TRBD2. In germline, CDR1 is DFQATT, CDR2 SNEGSKA (reference sequence). The CDR3 runs to 11 residues. J was trimmed by 10 bases and V by 8 bases; bases with no gene match: 5. DNA for the CDR3: TGCAGTCTTGATAGCGGGAGGGAGCAGTTCTTC. Translation: CSLDSGREQFF.

A few counts support this clonotype. V gene TRBV10-1 combines with J gene TRBJ2-3; maybe TRBD1 (6 bases). V dropped 2 bases and J dropped 5 bases, with 8 bases sitting between them. CDR1 is WNHNN and CDR2 is SYGVQD in the germline V gene (reference sequence). The CDR3 is 13 amino acids. CDR3 bases: TGCGCCAGCAGTGAGGGGGGCGAAGATACGCAGTATTTT. Protein product: CASSEGGEDTQYF.

In this sample, this clonotype turned up a few times. The gene calls are TRBV12-3 or TRBV12-4 and TRBJ1-5; no reliable D call. The V end lost 5 bases, the J end lost 2 bases, and 10 bases lay between the germline ends. The CDR3 consists of 14 residues. The CDR3: CASSPRTGNQPQHF. The CDR3 DNA is TGTGCCAGCAGTCCGCGGACGGGCAATCAGCCCCAGCATTTT.

This clonotype has just one count. This chain connects TRBV2 to TRBJ1-1, with D unclear. V dropped 3 bases and J dropped 1 base, with 9 bases sitting between them. The germline gives CDR1 SNHLY, CDR2 FYNNEI. The CDR3 has 14 amino acids. CDR3 sequence (DNA): TGTGCCAGCAGTGACCTAAGCCGGAACACTGAAGCTTTCTTT. This codes for CASSDLSRNTEAFF.

This clonotype showed up just a few times. J is TRBJ2-3 and V is TRBV20-1; D remains unclear. The V gene lost 3 bases and the J gene lost 2 bases, with 9 bases spanning the gap. Germline loops: CDR1 DFQATT, CDR2 SNEGSKA (reference sequence). This CDR3 has 13 amino acids. The CDR3 reads CSASLGSTDTQYF. The CDR3 DNA reads as TGCAGTGCTAGTTTAGGATCCACAGATACGCAGTATTTT.

The DNA for the CDR3 is TGCAGTGCTAGGGCAGTAAGTACATCGGATACGCAGTATTTT. Protein: CSARAVSTSDTQYF. The chain carries TRBV20-1 and TRBJ2-3; D ambiguous. V was clipped by 3 bases and J by 6 bases, with 16 bases between them. Germline values: CDR1 DFQATT, CDR2 SNEGSKA (reference sequence). This CDR3 is built from 14 residues.

The chain links TRBV2 to TRBJ1-5, with 12 positions matching TRBD1. CDR1 SNHLY and CDR2 FYNNEI come from the germline V gene. With 7 bases clipped from V and 6 bases from J, the junction kept 7 bases outside the gene matches. The CDR3 spans 15 residues. CDR3 DNA sequence: TGTGCCAGCACCCTGGGACAGGGGGCTAGTCAGCCCCAGCATTTT. This gives the protein CASTLGQGASQPQHF.

The chain carries TRBV10-1 and TRBJ2-7; D is ambiguous. The CDR3 extends over 12 amino acids. Germline V gives CDR1 WNHNN, CDR2 SYGVQD (reference sequence). Trimming pared 7 bases from V and 2 bases from J, leaving 9 bases between. Written as DNA, the CDR3 is TGCGCCAGCATCGACGAGACCTACGAGCAGTACTTC. Its protein product is CASIDETYEQYF.

The genes are TRBV20-1 and TRBJ2-7; perhaps D is TRBD1 or TRBD2 (6 bases each). CDR3 length: 16 residues. Trimming left V 5 bases short and J 3 bases short, with 23 bases between. The germline V gene encodes CDR1 DFQATT and CDR2 SNEGSKA (reference sequence). The CDR3 DNA reads TGCAGTGCTCGGGTACTCGGGGGCGCCTCTAGCTACGAGCAGTACTTC. Its protein is CSARVLGGASSYEQYF.

This sequence joins TRBV5-8 and TRBJ2-1; 12 nucleotides match TRBD2. The CDR3 spans 15 residues. Looked up from germline, CDR1 is SGHTS and CDR2 is YDEGEE. Trimming at V came to 2 bases and at J to 7 bases, leaving 4 bases not matched to a gene. CDR3 amino acids: CASSFLTSGSNEQFF. DNA for the CDR3: TGTGCCAGCAGCTTCTTGACTAGCGGGAGTAATGAGCAGTTCTTC.

The chain employs TRBV6-2 or TRBV6-3 and TRBJ2-1; 8 bases fit TRBD2. The CDR3 loop spans 13 amino acids. The V gene end was trimmed by 8 bases and the J gene end by 5 bases; junction bases not matched to a gene: 5. The germline gives CDR1 MNHEY, CDR2 SVGEGT. The CDR3 here is CASGAGADNEQFF. The CDR3 DNA reads TGTGCCAGCGGAGCGGGAGCTGACAATGAGCAGTTCTTC.

This chain links TRBV20-1 with TRBJ2-4, with 7 nucleotides matching TRBD1. Germline CDR1 and CDR2: DFQATT and SNEGSKA (reference sequence). This CDR3 region has 16 residues. V was clipped by 5 bases and J by 0 bases; unmatched bases: 10. CDR3 sequence: CSARLPGGLAKNIQYF. In DNA, the CDR3 is TGCAGTGCTCGCCTGCCAGGGGGATTAGCCAAAAACATTCAGTACTTC.